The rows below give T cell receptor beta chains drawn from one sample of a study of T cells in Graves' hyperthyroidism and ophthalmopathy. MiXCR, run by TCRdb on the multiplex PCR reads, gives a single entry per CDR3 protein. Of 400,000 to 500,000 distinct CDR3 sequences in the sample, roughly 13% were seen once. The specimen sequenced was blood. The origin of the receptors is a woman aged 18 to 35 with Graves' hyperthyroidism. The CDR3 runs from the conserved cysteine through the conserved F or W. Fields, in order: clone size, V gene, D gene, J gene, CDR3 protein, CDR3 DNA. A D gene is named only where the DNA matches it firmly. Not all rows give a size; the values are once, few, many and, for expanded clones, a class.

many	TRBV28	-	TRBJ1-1	CASHRNTEAFF	TGTGCCAGCCACCGGAACACTGAAGCTTTCTTT
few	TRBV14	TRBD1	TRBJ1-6	CASSDTGTGRNSPLHF	TGTGCCAGCAGCGATACCGGGACAGGGCGAAATTCACCCCTCCACTTT
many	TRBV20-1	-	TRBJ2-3	CSARGVALSTDTQYF	TGCAGTGCTAGAGGTGTAGCGCTTAGCACAGATACGCAGTATTTT
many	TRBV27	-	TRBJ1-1	CASSFWQGGTEAFF	TGTGCCAGCAGTTTTTGGCAAGGGGGGACTGAAGCTTTCTTT
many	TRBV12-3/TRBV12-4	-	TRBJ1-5	CASSLGRANNQPQHF	TGTGCCAGCAGTTTGGGCAGGGCCAATAATCAGCCCCAGCATTTT
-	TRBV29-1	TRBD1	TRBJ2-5	CSVARTGGETQYF	TGCAGCGTCGCCAGGACAGGGGGTGAGACCCAGTACTTC
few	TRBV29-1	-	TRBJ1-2	CSVGEGSRGYTF	TGCAGCGTTGGGGAGGGGTCTCGGGGCTACACCTTC
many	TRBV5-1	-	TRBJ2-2	CASGEGGNTGELFF	TGCGCCAGCGGCGAGGGGGGGAACACCGGGGAGCTGTTTTTT
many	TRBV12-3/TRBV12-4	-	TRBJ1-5	CASSLRLQDQPQHF	TGTGCCAGCAGTTTAAGGCTGCAAGATCAGCCCCAGCATTTT
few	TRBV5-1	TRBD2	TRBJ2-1	CASSLGGLSGGNEQFF	TGCGCCAGCAGCTTGGGAGGACTTAGCGGGGGCAATGAGCAGTTCTTC
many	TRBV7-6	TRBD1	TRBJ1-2	CASSFGGQGASGYTF	TGTGCCAGCAGCTTCGGGGGACAGGGGGCGAGCGGCTACACCTTC
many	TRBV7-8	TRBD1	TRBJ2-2	CASSLVDREVPGELFF	TGTGCCAGCAGCTTAGTTGACAGGGAAGTCCCCGGGGAGCTGTTTTTT
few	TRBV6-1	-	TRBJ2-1	CASRLDLVDYNEQFF	TGTGCCAGCAGACTAGACTTGGTTGACTACAATGAGCAGTTCTTC
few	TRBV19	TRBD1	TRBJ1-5	CASSIKGTGGQPQHF	TGTGCCAGTAGTATTAAGGGGACAGGGGGTCAGCCCCAGCATTTT
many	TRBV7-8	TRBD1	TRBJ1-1	CASSLYDRANTEAFF	TGTGCCAGCAGCTTATACGACAGGGCGAACACTGAAGCTTTCTTT
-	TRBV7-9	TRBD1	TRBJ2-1	CASSLANSGQGVPREQFF	TGTGCCAGCAGCTTAGCAAACTCGGGACAGGGGGTCCCGAGGGAGCAGTTCTTC
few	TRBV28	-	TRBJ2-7	CASSSPTDLGTYEQYF	TGTGCCAGCAGTTCCCCGACGGATCTAGGAACCTACGAGCAGTACTTC
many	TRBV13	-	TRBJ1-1	CASSLGRGGASNTEAFF	TGTGCCAGCAGCTTAGGCCGTGGAGGGGCCTCGAACACTGAAGCTTTCTTT
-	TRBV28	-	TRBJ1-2	CASSLRTAFEDGYTF	TGTGCCAGCAGTTTACGGACAGCGTTCGAAGATGGCTACACCTTC
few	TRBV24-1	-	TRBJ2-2	CATSDPTRDTGELFF	TGTGCCACCAGTGATCCAACTAGGGACACCGGGGAGCTGTTTTTT
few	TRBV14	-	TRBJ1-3	CASSQVFGGIGNTIYF	TGTGCCAGCAGCCAAGTCTTTGGGGGTATCGGAAACACCATATATTTT
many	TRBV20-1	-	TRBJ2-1	CSARGKVYNEQFF	TGCAGTGCTAGGGGAAAGGTCTACAATGAGCAGTTCTTC
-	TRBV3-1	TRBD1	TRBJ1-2	CASSNRDRGRYTF	TGTGCCAGCAGTAACCGGGACAGGGGTCGCTACACCTTC
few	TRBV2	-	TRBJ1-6	CASRELGSYNSPLHF	TGTGCCAGCAGGGAACTGGGTTCCTATAATTCACCCCTCCACTTT
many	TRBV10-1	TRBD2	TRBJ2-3	CASSESAGSGIMDTQYF	TGCGCCAGCAGTGAGTCCGCCGGTAGCGGGATTATGGATACGCAGTATTTT
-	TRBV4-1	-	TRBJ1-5	CASSQDFGVNQPQHF	TGCGCCAGCAGCCAAGATTTCGGCGTCAATCAGCCCCAGCATTTT
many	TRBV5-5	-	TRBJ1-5	CASSSGNNQPQHF	TGTGCCAGCAGCTCCGGGAACAATCAGCCCCAGCATTTT
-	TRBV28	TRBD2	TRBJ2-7	CASSLFFMTSGVSYEQYF	TGTGCCAGCAGTTTATTCTTCATGACTAGCGGGGTCTCCTACGAGCAGTACTTC
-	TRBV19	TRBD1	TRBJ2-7	CASRDRAGQGTYEQYF	TGTGCCAGTAGGGATCGGGCGGGACAGGGGACCTACGAGCAGTACTTC
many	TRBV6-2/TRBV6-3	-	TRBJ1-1	CASSSGPGLHLSYEAFF	TGTGCCAGCAGTTCTGGGCCAGGGCTCCATCTTTCGTATGAAGCTTTCTTT
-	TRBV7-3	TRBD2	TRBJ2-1	CASSLGTSGRAPMNEQFF	TGTGCCAGCAGCTTAGGGACTAGCGGGAGGGCCCCCATGAATGAGCAGTTCTTC
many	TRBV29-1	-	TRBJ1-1	CSVGTSGVGTEAFF	TGCAGCGTAGGAACCTCAGGGGTAGGGACTGAAGCTTTCTTT
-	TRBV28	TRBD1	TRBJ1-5	CASTSPWAGQGGQPQHF	TGTGCCAGCACCTCCCCCTGGGCCGGACAGGGAGGTCAGCCCCAGCATTTT
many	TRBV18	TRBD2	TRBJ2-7	CASSRVASGNEQYF	TGTGCCAGCTCGCGAGTAGCTAGCGGGAACGAGCAGTACTTC
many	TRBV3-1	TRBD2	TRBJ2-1	CASSRMGLASYNEQFF	TGTGCCAGCAGCCGAATGGGACTAGCGTCTTACAATGAGCAGTTCTTC
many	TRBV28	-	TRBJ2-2	CASSSEGAGAGELFF	TGTGCCAGCAGCTCGGAGGGGGCCGGGGCCGGGGAGCTGTTTTTT
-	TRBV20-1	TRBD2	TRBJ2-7	CSASLSGAFYEQYF	TGCAGTGCTAGTTTGAGCGGGGCCTTCTACGAGCAGTACTTC
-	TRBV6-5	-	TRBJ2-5	CASSYVSSQETQYF	TGTGCCAGCAGTTACGTGTCCTCACAAGAGACCCAGTACTTC
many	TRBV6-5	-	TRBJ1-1	CASSYGGDTGAFF	TGTGCCAGCAGTTACGGTGGGGACACTGGGGCTTTCTTT